This TCR beta chain is drawn from a study of T cell responses to AZD1222 COVID-19 vaccine. The method was immunoSEQ multiplex PCR; TCRdb's version includes in-frame clones alone and lacks a portion of them. Here the sample spans roughly 66,000 clones, around 90% being singletons. The CDR3 contains 14 residues. The junction had 9 bases not matched to a gene; V was cut back by 7 bases and J by 4 bases. Germline values: CDR1 MNHEY, CDR2 SVGAGI. This receptor was identified in an adult who received the MenACWY meningococcal vaccine as a control. Specimen: peripheral blood, collected 28 days after the second dose of the MenACWY control vaccine. This chain uses TRBV6-5 with TRBJ2-7, with 8 nucleotides matching TRBD1. CDR3 protein: CASTRGQGAYEQYF. The DNA of the CDR3 is TGTGCCAGCACCCGGGGGCAGGGGGCTTACGAGCAGTACTTC.